The 27 T cell receptor beta chains below all came from one sample that was sequenced in a study of identical twins. TCRdb re-analysed the 5' RACE reads in MiXCR, keeping a single row per CDR3 protein. The table has hundreds of thousands of distinct CDR3 sequences, more than 9% seen once. These same records also appear under a second study, on yellow fever vaccine responses in identical twins.

Sample: CD8+ T cells sorted from blood. The receptors here all came from a woman younger than 30 in good health.

The V call is TRBV7-3, the J call TRBJ2-1, with D tentatively TRBD2 (6 bases). Looked up from germline, CDR1 is SGHTA and CDR2 is FQGTGA. CDR3 length: 15 residues. The germline V and J ends were trimmed by 3 bases and 5 bases, with 14 bases remaining between them. The CDR3 sequence: CASSFHRDLNNEQFF. DNA of the CDR3: TGTGCCAGCAGCTTCCACCGGGACTTAAACAATGAGCAGTTCTTC.

The chain carries TRBV7-4 and TRBJ2-1, with 12 bases aligning to TRBD2. This CDR3 spans 16 amino acids. Germline loops: CDR1 SGHVT, CDR2 SQSDAQ. J gave up 2 bases and V 10 bases, and 9 bases lay outside the gene matches. The CDR3 loop is CAKGTSGPSAYNEQFF. Written as DNA, the CDR3 is TGTGCCAAGGGGACTAGCGGGCCGTCGGCCTACAATGAGCAGTTCTTC. Based on the CDR3 plus reference TRBV7-4 and TRBJ2-1, the full variable domain is GAGVSQSPRYKVAKRGRDVALRCDSISGHVTLYWYRQTLGQGSEVLTYSQSDAQRDKSGRPSGRFSAERPERSVSTLKIQRTEQGDSAVYLCAKGTSGPSAYNEQFFGPGTRLTVL.

CDR3 region: CATSPDRGYGYTF. CDR3 bases: TGTGCCACCAGCCCGGACCGAGGCTATGGCTACACCTTC. V gene TRBV15 combines with J gene TRBJ1-2; no firm D call. Looked up from germline, CDR1 is LNHNV and CDR2 is YYDKDF (reference sequence). The CDR3 runs 13 residues. V lost 5 bases and J lost 4, with 11 bases in between.

The chain has TRBV27 and TRBJ1-5; tentatively, D is TRBD1 (5 bases). Germline V CDR1 and CDR2: MNHEY, SMNVEV (reference sequence). The CDR3 is 15 amino acids. V was cut by 10 bases and J by 0 bases, with 16 bases left in between. The CDR3: CANLTDLYSNQPQHF. As DNA, the CDR3 is TGTGCCAACTTGACAGACCTCTATAGCAATCAGCCCCAGCATTTT.

This clonotype has just a few counts. J is TRBJ2-1 and V is TRBV7-3; perhaps TRBD1 as D (6 bases). V was pared by 5 bases and J by 7 bases, with 18 bases between. The CDR3 runs 15 residues. The germline V gene encodes CDR1 SGHTA and CDR2 FQGTGA. CDR3 in amino acids: CASSPFADRLNEQFF. In nucleotides, the CDR3 is TGTGCCAGCAGCCCCTTTGCGGACAGATTAAATGAGCAGTTCTTC.

This clonotype was picked up a small number of times. The V gene is TRBV4-1, the J gene TRBJ2-3; D ambiguous. Germline V gene lookup returns CDR1 MGHRA and CDR2 YSYEKL. The CDR3 runs to 13 residues. Deletions cut 1 base from V and 4 bases from J, with 6 bases between. The CDR3: CASSQATPDTQYF. The DNA of the CDR3 is TGCGCCAGCAGCCAAGCGACCCCAGATACGCAGTATTTT.

This clonotype came up a few times. The chain recombines TRBV19 with TRBJ1-1; no reliable D call. V was clipped by 5 bases and J by 1 base, with 14 bases between them. The germline CDR1 and CDR2 sequences are LNHDA and SQIVND (reference sequence). The CDR3 totals 15 residues. CDR3 nucleotides: TGTGCCAGTAGTGCATTAGACACCGAGAACACTGAAGCTTTCTTT. Its protein product is CASSALDTENTEAFF.

The rearrangement links TRBV7-8 to TRBJ2-1; 7 bases are a match to TRBD2. This CDR3 region has 12 residues. Per germline, CDR1 SGHVS and CDR2 FQNEAQ. Trimming removed 5 bases from V and 14 bases from J; junction bases left unmatched: 9. Here the CDR3 reads CASSTRAGTEFF. The CDR3 region has the DNA TGTGCCAGCAGCACCCGAGCGGGAACGGAGTTCTTC.

The chain carries TRBV6-1 and TRBJ2-1; a weak D match, TRBD2 (10 bases). The germline CDR1 and CDR2 sequences are MNHNS and SASEGT. The V end was cut by 7 bases, the J end by 13 bases, with 23 bases between. CDR3 length: 14 residues. The CDR3 nucleotides read TGTGCCAGCACCCCCGGACAGGGGACTAGCGCCCAGTTCTTC. Translation: CASTPGQGTSAQFF.

The V and J genes are TRBV2 and TRBJ2-1; D might be TRBD2 (5 bases). Trimming cost V 4 bases and J 4 bases, with 8 bases left between them. This CDR3 has 13 amino acids. CDR1 and CDR2 (germline): SNHLY, FYNNEI. Here the CDR3 reads CASSGTGYNEQFF. In DNA, the CDR3 is TGTGCCAGCAGTGGGACTGGGTACAATGAGCAGTTCTTC.

Written as DNA, the CDR3 is TGTGCCAGCAGCGCTCCACTAGCGGGGGGTGGCGAGACCCAGTACTTC. As protein: CASSAPLAGGGETQYF. The chain employs TRBV7-8 and TRBJ2-5, with 12 positions matching TRBD2. CDR1 and CDR2 from the germline V gene are SGHVS and FQNEAQ. The CDR3 runs to 16 residues. The V segment lost 5 bases and the J segment 5 bases; nucleotides outside the gene matches: 9.

The gene calls are TRBV18 and TRBJ2-1, with D tentatively TRBD1 (6 bases). V dropped 0 bases and J dropped 5 bases, with 14 bases sitting between them. Looked up from germline, CDR1 is KGHSH and CDR2 is LQKENI. CDR3 length: 16 residues. This CDR3 is CASSPPGRTADNEQFF. The CDR3 bases are TGTGCCAGCTCACCACCTGGCAGGACAGCTGACAATGAGCAGTTCTTC.

This clonotype was detected a few times. The rearrangement links TRBV7-2 to TRBJ2-3, with 8 bases aligning to TRBD2. The germline CDR1 and CDR2 sequences are SGHTA and FQGNSA. The CDR3 is 16 amino acids. V was pared by 1 base and J by 3 bases, with 6 bases of the junction left unmatched. In DNA form, the CDR3 reads TGTGCCAGCAGCTTAGGCTGGGGCGGGGGGACAGATACGCAGTATTTT. Its translation is CASSLGWGGGTDTQYF.

This chain links TRBV10-3 with TRBJ2-1; no clear D. Trimming shortened V by 0 bases and J by 9 bases, and 9 bases separated the two germline ends. CDR1 and CDR2 (germline): ENHRY, SYGVKD. The CDR3 consists of 13 residues. The CDR3: CAISESTPGEQFF. CDR3 coding DNA: TGTGCCATCAGTGAGTCGACTCCCGGTGAGCAGTTCTTC.

This clonotype turned up a few times. V gene TRBV6-1 combines with J gene TRBJ2-2; D perhaps matches TRBD2 (5 bases). The CDR3 runs to 14 residues. Trimming stripped 6 bases from V and 0 bases from J, with 8 bases between. Per the germline V gene, CDR1 is MNHNS and CDR2 is SASEGT. The CDR3 here is CASSDYTNTGELFF. CDR3 DNA: TGTGCCAGCAGCGACTATACGAACACCGGGGAGCTGTTTTTT.

The rearrangement uses TRBV5-1 and TRBJ2-2; the D is unclear. Deletions cut 5 bases from V and 4 bases from J, with 6 bases between. The CDR3 runs to 12 residues. Germline CDR1 is SGHRS and CDR2 is YFSETQ. The CDR3 nucleotides are TGCGCCAGCAGAGGGATCACCGGGGAGCTGTTTTTT. Translated, it gives CASRGITGELFF.

A few counts support this clonotype. The rearrangement uses TRBV12-3 or TRBV12-4 and TRBJ2-1; 14 bases align to TRBD2. The length of the CDR3 is 17 residues. The V segment lost 6 bases and the J segment 8 bases; nucleotides outside the gene matches: 12. DNA of the CDR3: TGTGCCAGCAGCCGAGGGGGCGGGACTAGCGGGAGCTATGAGCAGTTCTTC. Translated, it gives CASSRGGGTSGSYEQFF.

This clonotype appeared many times. The rearrangement uses TRBV7-9 and TRBJ2-7; D possibly corresponds to TRBD1 (5 bases). Trimming cost V 5 bases and J 6 bases, with 17 bases left between them. Per the germline V gene, CDR1 is SEHNR and CDR2 is FQNEAQ (reference sequence). This CDR3 is built from 14 residues. The CDR3 here is CASSPVREGCEQYF. The CDR3 DNA sequence: TGTGCCAGCAGCCCCGTCAGGGAAGGTTGCGAGCAGTACTTC.

This clonotype has a count of ten or more. The chain recombines TRBV6-2 or TRBV6-3 with TRBJ2-7, with D perhaps matching TRBD1 (6 bases). Trimming left V 2 bases short and J 2 bases short, with 7 bases between. CDR3 length: 13 residues. Per the germline V gene, CDR1 is MNHEY and CDR2 is SVGEGT. The CDR3 here is CASSYRDTYEQYV. In nucleotides, the CDR3 is TGTGCCAGCAGTTACCGGGACACCTACGAGCAGTACGTC.

This clonotype was seen a handful of times. The CDR3: CASSYYPYEQFF. The CDR3 nucleotides read TGTGCCAGCAGTTACTATCCCTATGAGCAGTTCTTC. The chain uses TRBV6-2 or TRBV6-3 and TRBJ2-1; no clear D gene. Germline V gives CDR1 MNHEY, CDR2 SVGEGT. V was clipped by 1 base and J by 8 bases, with 6 bases between them. This CDR3 region has 12 residues.

This clonotype turned up a few times. The V gene is TRBV6-5, the J gene TRBJ1-4, with D unclear. V was shortened by 10 bases and J by 8 bases, with 11 bases between the two germline ends. CDR3 length: 11 amino acids. Germline V CDR1 and CDR2: MNHEY, SVGAGI. CDR3 in amino acids: CAKDSEEKLFF. DNA of the CDR3: TGTGCCAAGGACTCTGAAGAAAAACTGTTTTTT.

J is TRBJ1-1 and V is TRBV5-1; a weak D match, TRBD1 (6 bases). CDR3 length equals 17 residues. CDR1 SGHRS and CDR2 YFSETQ come from the germline V gene. Trimming removed 1 base from V and 1 base from J, with 17 bases in between. The CDR3 loop reads CASSLTGGWTPNTEAFF. The CDR3 DNA reads as TGCGCCAGCAGCTTGACGGGGGGCTGGACCCCGAACACTGAAGCTTTCTTT.

This clonotype was recorded a few times. The chain combines TRBV5-4 with TRBJ2-3, with D unclear. CDR1 is SGHNT and CDR2 is YYREEE in the germline V gene (reference sequence). The CDR3 runs 14 residues. Trimming removed 0 bases at V and 3 bases at J, with 8 bases between. In DNA form, the CDR3 reads TGTGCCAGCAGCTTGGAGGCTATTACAGATACGCAGTATTTT. This encodes CASSLEAITDTQYF.

This clonotype was seen only a few times. As DNA, the CDR3 is TGCAGTGCAAACCTAAAGACGCTGGCTAGCACAGATACGCAGTATTTT. Translating gives CSANLKTLASTDTQYF. This chain connects TRBV20-1 to TRBJ2-3; D not resolved. The CDR3 is 16 amino acids. V lost 6 bases to trimming and J lost 0 bases, with 19 bases between them. The germline V gene encodes CDR1 DFQATT and CDR2 SNEGSKA (reference sequence).

This clonotype was seen only a few times. CDR3 amino acids: CASSSATEQFF. The CDR3 DNA follows: TGTGCCAGCAGTTCGGCGACGGAGCAGTTCTTC. The chain joins TRBV27 to TRBJ2-1; D is ambiguous. The CDR3 is made up of 11 amino acids. The germline V and J ends were trimmed by 4 bases and 10 bases, with 8 bases remaining between them. Germline CDR1 reads MNHEY; CDR2 reads SMNVEV (reference sequence).

The chain employs TRBV10-3 and TRBJ2-2; the D call may be TRBD1 or TRBD2 (6 bases each). Trimming stripped 5 bases from V and 3 bases from J, with 16 bases between. This CDR3 region has 16 residues. The germline gives CDR1 ENHRY, CDR2 SYGVKD. DNA for the CDR3: TGTGCCATCAGTACCGGGGGCTCGGGGGACACCGGGGAGCTGTTTTTT. Its protein is CAISTGGSGDTGELFF.

This clonotype showed up just a few times. The chain carries TRBV12-3 or TRBV12-4 and TRBJ2-7; no clear D gene. V was cut by 6 bases and J by 3 bases, with 6 bases left in between. This CDR3 is 11 amino acids long. The CDR3 DNA follows: TGTGCCAGCAGCCCCGTCTACGAGCAGTACTTC. It encodes CASSPVYEQYF.